This is a list of T cell receptor beta chains from one sample in a study of blood T cell repertoires in COVID-19. Only in-frame clones appear in the TCRdb table, and some are missing; sequencing was by immunoSEQ multiplex PCR. The sample records some 88,000 clones, roughly 90% being singletons. The sample comprised peripheral blood. Source of these receptors: a man aged 60-69 years with acute or convalescent COVID-19. Both conserved end residues are part of each CDR3. A D gene is named only where the DNA matches it firmly. The listing skips clone size in some rows; elsewhere it reads once, few, many or a size class.

v_call	d_call	clone_size	j_call	cdr3_nt	cdr3_aa
TRBV7-2	TRBD1	-	TRBJ2-1	TGTGCCAGCAGCCGCGGACAGGGGAATATAAATGAGCAGTTCTTC	CASSRGQGNINEQFF
TRBV14	-	-	TRBJ1-1	TGTGCCAGCAGCCAAGGGAGGAACACTGAAGCTTTCTTT	CASSQGRNTEAFF
TRBV3-1/TRBV3-2	TRBD1	-	TRBJ1-1	TGTGCCAGCAGGCACAGGGGGACGGGAACTGAAGCTTTCTTT	CASRHRGTGTEAFF
TRBV19	-	-	TRBJ2-6	TGTGCCAGTAAGAGTGACTCTGGGGCCAACGTCCTGACTTTC	CASKSDSGANVLTF
TRBV11-2	TRBD1	-	TRBJ2-7	TGTGCCAGCAGCTTACCGGGACAGGGGGGACTCGAGCAGTACTTC	CASSLPGQGGLEQYF
TRBV5-6	TRBD2	-	TRBJ2-2	TGTGCCAGCAGCTTGCCTAGCGGGGGGGCGACGAGGGAGCTGTTTTTT	CASSLPSGGATRELFF
TRBV7-2	-	-	TRBJ1-5	TGTGCCAGCAGCTTGGGACTTAATAGCAATCAGCCCCAGCATTTT	CASSLGLNSNQPQHF
TRBV3-1/TRBV3-2	TRBD2	-	TRBJ2-7	TGTGCCAGCAGCCAAGATAGACTAGCGAGGACCTACGAGCAGTACTTC	CASSQDRLARTYEQYF
TRBV5-1	-	-	TRBJ2-7	TGCGCCAGCAGCTTGGGCAGATCCTACGAGCAGTACTTC	CASSLGRSYEQYF
TRBV27	TRBD1	-	TRBJ2-2	TGTGCCAGCTTACCCCGACAGGGTTTCGGCACCGGGGAGCTGTTTTTT	CASLPRQGFGTGELFF
TRBV5-1	-	once	TRBJ2-3	TGCGCCAGCAGCTTAAACGGGTCTCCGATCTCGCCAGATACGCAGTATTTT	CASSLNGSPISPDTQYF
TRBV11-3	TRBD2	-	TRBJ2-5	TGTGCCAGCAGCCTCGGCTTTCAGCGGGATAATTGGGAGACCCAGTACTTC	CASSLGFQRDNWETQYF
TRBV11-2	-	few	TRBJ1-1	TGTGCCAGCAGCGCGGGGATGAACACTGAAGCTTTCTTT	CASSAGMNTEAFF
TRBV28	TRBD2	-	TRBJ2-5	TGTGCCAGCAGTTTCACTGGGACTAGATCTCAAGAGACCCAGTACTTC	CASSFTGTRSQETQYF
TRBV19	-	-	TRBJ1-5	TGTGCCACCGACGGACAGACCAATCAGCCCCAGCATTTT	CATDGQTNQPQHF